The clone carrying this T cell receptor beta chain has just a few counts. This record belongs to a study of graft-versus-host responses after intestinal transplantation. Trimming shortened V by 5 bases and J by 2 bases, and 16 bases separated the two germline ends. Germline-derived CDR1 and CDR2 are SGHTA and FQGNSA. This CDR3 region has 15 residues. Labeling with CFSE marked 200,000 or so responder cells, which were plated with 200,000 or so irradiated, violet-dye-labeled stimulator cells. Only in-frame clones appear in the TCRdb table, and some are missing; sequencing was by immunoSEQ multiplex PCR. The sample holds 20,000 to 25,000 clones; 30% to 40% are singletons and the top ten take 7% to 9.5%.

The chain uses TRBV7-2 and TRBJ2-7, with D possibly TRBD2 on 5 matching bases. The sequencing here drew on alloreactive CD8+ T cells from a mixed lymphocyte reaction culture, taken before intestinal transplant. The subset is: CFSE-low proliferating T cells sorted from approximately six-day pre-transplant mixed lymphocyte reaction (GvH or HvG direction). This clonotype originated in a human patient who received an intestinal transplant. The CDR3 here is CASSPWVAPTYEQYF. CDR3 coding DNA: TGTGCCAGCAGCCCCTGGGTAGCGCCTACCTACGAGCAGTACTTC.